Shown below are 15 T cell receptor beta chains from a single sample sequenced in a study of siplizumab effects on memory and regulatory T cells. The method was immunoSEQ multiplex PCR; TCRdb's version includes in-frame clones alone and lacks a portion of them. Altogether 80,000 to 130,000 clones are present, 75% to 95% being singletons, with the ten largest covering approximately 2.7%. The source material was CD4+ T cells sorted from blood. Receptor source: a human donor in good health. Some clones in this sample may be carry-over from other donors' samples.

This clone appeared many times. CDR3 bases: TGTGCCAGCAGTGGTCGTATGGAAGGGGAAAAACTGTTTTTT. The encoded protein is CASSGRMEGEKLFF. J is TRBJ1-4 and V is TRBV28; D uncertain. This CDR3 has 14 amino acids. V lost 5 bases and J 8 bases, leaving 15 bases between the germline ends. Germline CDR1 reads MDHEN; CDR2 reads SYDVKM. The variable domain in full, with the rest retrieved from reference TRBV28 and TRBJ1-4, is DVKVTQSSRYLVKRTGEKVFLECVQDMDHENMFWYRQDPGLGLRLIYFSYDVKMKEKGDIPEGYSVSREKKERFSLILESASTNQTSMYLCASSGRMEGEKLFFGSGTQLSVL.

V and J are TRBV2 and TRBJ1-4; 11 bases fit TRBD1. The CDR3 runs 15 residues. Looked up from germline, CDR1 is SNHLY and CDR2 is FYNNEI. The ends lost 6 bases at V and 8 bases at J; junction bases unmatched: 8. This CDR3 is CASSGDRGEWEKLFF. CDR3 sequence (DNA): TGTGCCAGCAGCGGGGACAGGGGGGAATGGGAAAAACTGTTTTTT.

V usage is TRBV19 and J usage is TRBJ2-5; 13 nucleotides match TRBD2. From germline, CDR1 is LNHDA and CDR2 SQIVND (reference sequence). V gave up 5 bases and J gave up 5 bases; unmatched junction bases: 14. The CDR3 has 18 amino acids. The CDR3 coding sequence is TGTGCCAGTAGTGCACCATCAGGACTAGCGGGAGTGTCGGAGACCCAGTACTTC. It codes for CASSAPSGLAGVSETQYF.

The V gene is TRBV6-5, the J gene TRBJ1-2; D gene ambiguous. CDR1 MNHEY and CDR2 SVGAGI come from the germline V gene. The V gene lost 3 bases and the J gene lost 0 bases, with 11 bases spanning the gap. The CDR3 spans 15 residues. The CDR3 DNA reads as TGTGCCAGCAGTTATGTGGCAGATTCTAACTATGGCTACACCTTC. Translation: CASSYVADSNYGYTF.

The genes are TRBV11-2 and TRBJ2-3; the D gene is possibly TRBD2 (6 bases). Trimming took off 1 base at V and 5 bases at J, with 10 bases between the two ends. Germline V gene data show CDR1 as SGHAT and CDR2 as FQNNGV. The CDR3 is 14 residues long. CDR3 sequence (DNA): TGTGCCAGCAGCTTAGGGCGGGACGGAGATACGCAGTATTTT. Protein product: CASSLGRDGDTQYF.

This rearrangement joins TRBV2 to TRBJ2-7; D gene ambiguous. Germline CDR1 is SNHLY and CDR2 is FYNNEI. Trimming left V 3 bases short and J 3 bases short, with 15 bases between. The CDR3 has 15 amino acids. The CDR3 coding sequence is TGTGCCAGCAGTGAGCGCTTCTCCAGAAACTACGAGCAGTACTTC. Encoded protein: CASSERFSRNYEQYF.

CDR3 nucleotides: TGTGCCAGCTCACCGCCCGGGGCAGTTACACGAGAGACCCAGTACTTC. This encodes CASSPPGAVTRETQYF. The J gene is TRBJ2-5, the V gene TRBV18; possibly TRBD1 or TRBD2 for D (5 bases each). CDR3 length: 16 residues. V dropped 3 bases and J dropped 4 bases, with 18 bases sitting between them. The germline CDR1 and CDR2 sequences are KGHSH and LQKENI. Looking up the rest from reference TRBV18 and TRBJ2-5 gives the full variable domain: NAGVMQNPRHLVRRRGQEARLRCSPMKGHSHVYWYRQLPEEGLKFMVYLQKENIIDESGMPKERFSAEFPKEGPSILRIQQVVRGDSAAYFCASSPPGAVTRETQYFGPGTRLLVL.

The chain couples TRBV6-5 to TRBJ2-5; D is undetermined. Germline CDR1 is MNHEY and CDR2 is SVGAGI. The V end was cut by 6 bases, the J end by 1 base, with 3 bases between. There are 11 residues in the CDR3. CDR3 protein: CASRFQETQYF. For the CDR3, the DNA is TGTGCCAGCAGGTTCCAAGAGACCCAGTACTTC.

There are a few counts of this clone. DNA for the CDR3: TGTGCCACCAGCATGGGGACTAGCGGGAGTGAGACCCAGTACTTC. Residues: CATSMGTSGSETQYF. This chain joins TRBV15 and TRBJ2-5, with 14 nucleotides matching TRBD2. The CDR3 runs to 15 residues. CDR1 is LNHNV, CDR2 YYDKDF, per germline (reference sequence). The V gene end was trimmed by 4 bases and the J gene end by 5 bases; junction bases not matched to a gene: 3.

V usage is TRBV27 and J usage is TRBJ2-7; D is possibly TRBD1 (5 bases). CDR1 is MNHEY, CDR2 SMNVEV, per germline (reference sequence). Trimming pared 1 base from V and 2 bases from J, leaving 12 bases between. The CDR3 runs to 15 residues. CDR3 sequence reads: CASSLLGQGAYEQYF. As DNA, the CDR3 is TGTGCCAGCAGTTTATTAGGGCAGGGTGCCTACGAGCAGTACTTC.

V usage is TRBV4-1 and J usage is TRBJ1-5; 8 positions agree with TRBD1. Unmatched junction bases numbered 9, after V lost 1 base and J lost 7 bases. Germline V gene sequence: CDR1 MGHRA, CDR2 YSYEKL. CDR3 length equals 16 residues. In DNA form, the CDR3 reads TGCGCCAGCAGCCAAGGGGGAGGGACAGGAGGACAGCCCCAGCATTTT. As protein: CASSQGGGTGGQPQHF.

The CDR3 DNA is TGTGCCAGCAGTGAACTACAAGGGGTAGGGTCACCCCTCCACTTT. Translating it yields CASSELQGVGSPLHF. The V and J genes are TRBV6-1 and TRBJ1-6; TRBD1 might be the D (5 bases). The CDR3 consists of 15 residues. The V end was cut by 2 bases, the J end by 10 bases, with 15 bases between. Germline assignment: CDR1 MNHNS and CDR2 SASEGT.

The chain uses TRBV11-1 and TRBJ1-4, with 10 bases aligning to TRBD1. Germline V gene data show CDR1 as SGHAT and CDR2 as FQDESV (reference sequence). CDR3 length: 14 residues. V was clipped by 5 bases and J by 5 bases; unmatched bases: 2. The CDR3 DNA reads TGTGCCAGCAGCCCGGACAGGGGGAATGAAAAACTGTTTTTT. Translating gives CASSPDRGNEKLFF.

This chain connects TRBV7-8 to TRBJ1-1; D call uncertain. This CDR3 spans 11 amino acids. Germline V gene data show CDR1 as SGHVS and CDR2 as FQNEAQ. The germline V and J ends were trimmed by 10 bases and 4 bases, with 10 bases remaining between them. The CDR3 DNA follows: TGTGCCACCGAAGCGGTCACTGAAGCTTTCTTT. Its translation is CATEAVTEAFF.

The chain has TRBV5-6 and TRBJ2-5; TRBD2 matches at 10 bases. This CDR3 contains 15 residues. V was clipped by 1 base and J by 5 bases; unmatched bases: 5. From germline, CDR1 is SGHDT and CDR2 YYEEEE. CDR3 sequence reads: CASSLLAGGGETQYF. The DNA for the CDR3 is TGTGCCAGCAGCTTGTTAGCGGGAGGTGGGGAGACCCAGTACTTC.